This note documents a single TCR beta chain sequence. Its target is not known. The sample comes from a study of blood T cells in healthy people across ages. Together with a sample-barcoded 5' primer, a J-beta primer mix was included in a second PCR lasting about 6 to 11 cycles. TCRdb reprocessed the 5' RACE reads via MiXCR and lists one record per CDR3 protein. The data hold approximately 800,000 distinct CDR3 sequences, with roughly three fifths observed a single time. The extraction recovered at least 5 micrograms of total RNA per sample. The length of the CDR3 is 18 residues. The V gene lost 2 bases and the J gene lost 2 bases, with 19 bases spanning the gap. Germline CDR1 is MNHEY and CDR2 is SVGAGI. Study-wide results and caveats: Naive CD4+ cells and diversity were both higher in long-lived donors than in aged donors. When one million T cells were used, diversity estimates were thought to be underestimates.

Sample: blood. The chain joins TRBV6-5 to TRBJ1-5, with D perhaps TRBD1 (6 bases). The clonotype was recovered from a man aged 35 to 55 in good health. The CDR3 spells CASSYHTTGREGNQPQHF. The CDR3 DNA is TGTGCCAGCAGTTACCATACCACAGGGAGGGAGGGCAATCAGCCCCAGCATTTT.